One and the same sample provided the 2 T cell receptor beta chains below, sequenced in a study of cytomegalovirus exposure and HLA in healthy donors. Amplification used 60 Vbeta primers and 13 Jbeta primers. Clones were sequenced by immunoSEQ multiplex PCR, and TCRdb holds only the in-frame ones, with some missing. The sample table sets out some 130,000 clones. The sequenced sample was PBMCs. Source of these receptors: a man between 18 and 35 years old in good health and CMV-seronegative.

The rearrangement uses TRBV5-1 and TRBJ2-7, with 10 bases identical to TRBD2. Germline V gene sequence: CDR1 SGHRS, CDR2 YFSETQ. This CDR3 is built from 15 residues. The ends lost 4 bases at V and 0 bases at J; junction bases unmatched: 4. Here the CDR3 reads CASSPKRGGSYEQYF. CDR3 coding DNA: TGCGCCAGCAGCCCAAAGCGGGGGGGCTCCTACGAGCAGTACTTC.

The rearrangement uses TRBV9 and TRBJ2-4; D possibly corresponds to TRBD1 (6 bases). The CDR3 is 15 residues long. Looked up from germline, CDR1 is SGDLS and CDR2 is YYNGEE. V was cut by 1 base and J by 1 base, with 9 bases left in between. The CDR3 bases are TGTGCCAGCAGCGTATCAGGGGAGGCCAAAAACATTCAGTACTTC. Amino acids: CASSVSGEAKNIQYF.